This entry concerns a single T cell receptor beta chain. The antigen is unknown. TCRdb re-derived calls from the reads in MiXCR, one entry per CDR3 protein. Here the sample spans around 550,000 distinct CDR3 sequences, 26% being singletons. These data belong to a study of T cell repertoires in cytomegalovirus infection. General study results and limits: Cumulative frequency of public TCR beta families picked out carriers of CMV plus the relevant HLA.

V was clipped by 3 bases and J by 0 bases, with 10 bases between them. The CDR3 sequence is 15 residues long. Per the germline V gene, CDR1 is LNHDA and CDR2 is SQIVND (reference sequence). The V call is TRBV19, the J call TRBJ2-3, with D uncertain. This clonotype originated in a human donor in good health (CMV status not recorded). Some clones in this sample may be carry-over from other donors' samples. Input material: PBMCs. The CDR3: CASSIATGSTDTQYF. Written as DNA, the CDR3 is TGTGCCAGTAGTATCGCCACCGGGAGCACAGATACGCAGTATTTT.